The sequence of this T cell receptor beta chain was determined in a study of shared clonotypes between healthy human individuals. Study-level results: Few donors limited the genetic and exposure-history diversity represented.

A note on this clone: Its antigen is unidentified.

Assay: immunoSEQ multiplex PCR; the TCRdb copy retains only in-frame clones and omits some. Counted here are some 2.1 million clones, 90% to 95% occurring once; the ten biggest clones make up 0.13%. V lost 3 bases, J lost 6 bases, and 3 bases stayed unmatched. The length of the CDR3 is 14 residues. In germline, CDR1 is SGHVS, CDR2 FNYEAQ. This TCR came from a man aged 18-30 years in good health. Sequenced sample: naive CD4+ T cells sorted from blood. Subset meaning: CD45RA+ positively selected. This sequence joins TRBV7-6 and TRBJ2-1; 9 bases are a match to TRBD1. The CDR3 bases are TGTGCCAGCAGCTTCGGGGGACAGGGCAATGAGCAGTTCTTC. It specifies CASSFGGQGNEQFF. Using reference TRBV7-6 and TRBJ2-1 for the parts outside the CDR3, the full variable domain is GAGVSQSPRYKVTKRGQDVALRCDPISGHVSLYWYRQALGQGPEFLTYFNYEAQQDKSGLPNDRFSAERPEGSISTLTIQRTEQRDSAMYRCASSFGGQGNEQFFGPGTRLTVL.